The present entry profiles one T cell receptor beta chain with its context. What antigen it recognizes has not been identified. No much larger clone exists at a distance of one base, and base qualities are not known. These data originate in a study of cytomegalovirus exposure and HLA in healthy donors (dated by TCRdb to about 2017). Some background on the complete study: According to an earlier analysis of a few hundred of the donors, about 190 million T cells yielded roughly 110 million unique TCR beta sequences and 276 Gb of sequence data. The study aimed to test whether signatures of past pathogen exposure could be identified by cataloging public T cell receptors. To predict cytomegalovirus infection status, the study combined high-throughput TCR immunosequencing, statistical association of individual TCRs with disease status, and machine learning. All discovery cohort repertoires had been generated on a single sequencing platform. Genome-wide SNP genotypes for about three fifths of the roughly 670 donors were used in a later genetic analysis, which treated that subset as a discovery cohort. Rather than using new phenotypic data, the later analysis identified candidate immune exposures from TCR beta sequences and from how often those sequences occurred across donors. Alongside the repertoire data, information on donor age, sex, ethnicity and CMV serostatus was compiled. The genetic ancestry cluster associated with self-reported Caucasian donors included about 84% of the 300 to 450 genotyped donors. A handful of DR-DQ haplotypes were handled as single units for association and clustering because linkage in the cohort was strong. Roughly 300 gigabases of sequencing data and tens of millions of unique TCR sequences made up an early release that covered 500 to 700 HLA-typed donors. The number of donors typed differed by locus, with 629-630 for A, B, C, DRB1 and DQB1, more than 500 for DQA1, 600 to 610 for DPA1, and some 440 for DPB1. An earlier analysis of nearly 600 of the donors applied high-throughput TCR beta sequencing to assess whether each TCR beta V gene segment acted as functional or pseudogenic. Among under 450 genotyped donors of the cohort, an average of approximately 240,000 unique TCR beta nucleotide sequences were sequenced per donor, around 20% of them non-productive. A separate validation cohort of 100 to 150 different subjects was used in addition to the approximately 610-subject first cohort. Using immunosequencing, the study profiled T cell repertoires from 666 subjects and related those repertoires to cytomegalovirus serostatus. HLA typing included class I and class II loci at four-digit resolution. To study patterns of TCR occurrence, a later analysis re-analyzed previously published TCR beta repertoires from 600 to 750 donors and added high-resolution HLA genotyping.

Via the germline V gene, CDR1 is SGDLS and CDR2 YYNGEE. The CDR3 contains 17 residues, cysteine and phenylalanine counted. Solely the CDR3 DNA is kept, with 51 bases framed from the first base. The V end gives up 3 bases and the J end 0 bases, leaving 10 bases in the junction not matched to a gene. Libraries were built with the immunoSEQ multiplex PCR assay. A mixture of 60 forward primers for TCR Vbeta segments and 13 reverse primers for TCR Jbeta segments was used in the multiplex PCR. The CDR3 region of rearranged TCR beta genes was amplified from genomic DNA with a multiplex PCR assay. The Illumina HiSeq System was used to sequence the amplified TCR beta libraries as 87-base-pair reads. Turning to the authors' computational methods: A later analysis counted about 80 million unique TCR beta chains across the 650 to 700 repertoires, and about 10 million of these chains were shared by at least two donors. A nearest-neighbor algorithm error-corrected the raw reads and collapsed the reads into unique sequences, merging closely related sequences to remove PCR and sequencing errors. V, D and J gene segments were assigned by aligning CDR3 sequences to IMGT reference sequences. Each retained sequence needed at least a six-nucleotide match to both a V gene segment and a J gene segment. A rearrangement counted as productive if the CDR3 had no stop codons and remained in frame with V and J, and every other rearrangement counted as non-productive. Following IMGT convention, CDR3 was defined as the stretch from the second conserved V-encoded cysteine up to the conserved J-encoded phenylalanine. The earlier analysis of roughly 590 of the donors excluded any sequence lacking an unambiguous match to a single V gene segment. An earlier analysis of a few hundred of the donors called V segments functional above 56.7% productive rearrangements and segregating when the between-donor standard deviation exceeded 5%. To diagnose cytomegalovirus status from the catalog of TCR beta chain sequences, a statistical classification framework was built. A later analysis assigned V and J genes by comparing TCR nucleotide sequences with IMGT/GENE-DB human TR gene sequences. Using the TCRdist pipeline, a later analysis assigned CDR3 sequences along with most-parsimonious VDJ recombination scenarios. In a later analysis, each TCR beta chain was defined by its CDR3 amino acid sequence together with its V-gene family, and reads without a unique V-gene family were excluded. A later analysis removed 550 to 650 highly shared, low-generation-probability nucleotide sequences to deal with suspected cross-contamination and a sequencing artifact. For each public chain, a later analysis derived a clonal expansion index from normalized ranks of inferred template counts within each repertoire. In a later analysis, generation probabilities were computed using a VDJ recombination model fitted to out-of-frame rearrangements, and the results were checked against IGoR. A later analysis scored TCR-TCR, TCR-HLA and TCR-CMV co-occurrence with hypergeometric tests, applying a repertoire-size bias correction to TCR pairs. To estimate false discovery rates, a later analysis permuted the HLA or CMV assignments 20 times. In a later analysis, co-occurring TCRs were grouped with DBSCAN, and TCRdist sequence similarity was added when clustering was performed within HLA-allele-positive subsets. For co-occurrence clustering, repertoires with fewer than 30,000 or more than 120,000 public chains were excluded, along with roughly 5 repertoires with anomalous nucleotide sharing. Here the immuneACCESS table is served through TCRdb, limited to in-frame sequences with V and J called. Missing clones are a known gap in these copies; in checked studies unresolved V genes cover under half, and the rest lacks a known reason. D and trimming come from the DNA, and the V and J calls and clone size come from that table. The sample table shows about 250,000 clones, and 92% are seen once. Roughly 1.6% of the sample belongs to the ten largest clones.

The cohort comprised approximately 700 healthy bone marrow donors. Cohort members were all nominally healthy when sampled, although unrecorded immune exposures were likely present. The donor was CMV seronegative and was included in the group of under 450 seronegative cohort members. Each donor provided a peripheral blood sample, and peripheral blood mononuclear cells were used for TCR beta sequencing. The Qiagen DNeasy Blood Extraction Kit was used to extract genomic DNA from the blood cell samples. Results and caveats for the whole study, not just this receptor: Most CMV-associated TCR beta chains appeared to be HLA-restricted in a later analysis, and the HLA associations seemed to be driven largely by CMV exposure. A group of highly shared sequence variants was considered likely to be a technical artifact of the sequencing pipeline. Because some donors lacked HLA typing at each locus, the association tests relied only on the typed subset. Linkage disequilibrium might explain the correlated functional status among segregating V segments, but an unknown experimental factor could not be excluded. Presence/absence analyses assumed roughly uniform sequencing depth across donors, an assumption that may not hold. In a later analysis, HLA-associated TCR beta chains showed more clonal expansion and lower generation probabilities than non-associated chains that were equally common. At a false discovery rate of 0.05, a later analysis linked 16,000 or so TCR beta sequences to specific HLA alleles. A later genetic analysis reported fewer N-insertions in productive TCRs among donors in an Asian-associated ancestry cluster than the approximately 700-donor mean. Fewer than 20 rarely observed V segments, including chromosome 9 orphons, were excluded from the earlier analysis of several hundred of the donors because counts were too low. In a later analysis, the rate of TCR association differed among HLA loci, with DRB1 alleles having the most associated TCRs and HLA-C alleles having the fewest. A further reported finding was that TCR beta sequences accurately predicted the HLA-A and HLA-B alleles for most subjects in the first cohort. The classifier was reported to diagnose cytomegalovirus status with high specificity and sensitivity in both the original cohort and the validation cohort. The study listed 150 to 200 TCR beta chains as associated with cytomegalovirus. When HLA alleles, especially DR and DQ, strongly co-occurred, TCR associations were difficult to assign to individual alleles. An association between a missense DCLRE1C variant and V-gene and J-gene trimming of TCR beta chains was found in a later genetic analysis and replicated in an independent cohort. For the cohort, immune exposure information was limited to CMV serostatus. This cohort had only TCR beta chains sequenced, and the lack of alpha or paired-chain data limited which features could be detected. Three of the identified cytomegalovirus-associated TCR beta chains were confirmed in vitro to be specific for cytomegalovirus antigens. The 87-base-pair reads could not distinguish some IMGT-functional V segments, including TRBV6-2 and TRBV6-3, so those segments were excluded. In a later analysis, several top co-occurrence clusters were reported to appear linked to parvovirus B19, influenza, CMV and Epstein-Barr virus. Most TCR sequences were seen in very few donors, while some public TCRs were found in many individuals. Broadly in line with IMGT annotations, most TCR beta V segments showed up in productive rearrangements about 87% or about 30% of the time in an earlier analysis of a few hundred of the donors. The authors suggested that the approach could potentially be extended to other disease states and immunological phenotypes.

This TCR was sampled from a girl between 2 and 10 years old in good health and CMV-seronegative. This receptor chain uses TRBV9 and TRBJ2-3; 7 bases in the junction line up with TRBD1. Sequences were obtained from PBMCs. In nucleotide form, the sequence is TGTGCCAGCAGCGAAGGGCCGTCGGGACAGAGCACAGATACGCAGTATTTT. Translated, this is CASSEGPSGQSTDTQYF.